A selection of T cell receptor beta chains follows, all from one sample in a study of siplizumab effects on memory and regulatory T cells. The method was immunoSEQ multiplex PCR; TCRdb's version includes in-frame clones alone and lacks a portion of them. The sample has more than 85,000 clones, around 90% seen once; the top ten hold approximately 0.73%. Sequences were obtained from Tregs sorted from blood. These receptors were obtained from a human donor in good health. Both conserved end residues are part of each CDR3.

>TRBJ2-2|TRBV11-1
CASSGQGASAGELFF
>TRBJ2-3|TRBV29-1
CSAEYFQGTDTQYF
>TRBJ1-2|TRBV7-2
CASSLTQVVGYTF
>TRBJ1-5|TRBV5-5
CASSGGQGAVWQPQHF
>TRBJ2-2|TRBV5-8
CASRPPGTYTGELFF
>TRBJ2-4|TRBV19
CASMGDQGARAKNIQYF
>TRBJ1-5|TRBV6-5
CASSRQGINQPQHF
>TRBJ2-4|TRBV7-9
CASSSRAGRGWDIQYF
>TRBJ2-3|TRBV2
CASSQQGALLTDTQYF
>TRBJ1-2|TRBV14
CASSSEALKGYTF
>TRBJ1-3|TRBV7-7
CASSLGAGTGNTIYF
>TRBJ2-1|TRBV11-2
CASSLGASSYNEQFF
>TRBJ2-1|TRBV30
CAWELAVGNEQFF
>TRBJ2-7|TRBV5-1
CASSLVPRVGYEQYF
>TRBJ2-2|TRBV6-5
CASSRGLDRGLFF
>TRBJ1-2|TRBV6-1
CASTPYSGDGYTF
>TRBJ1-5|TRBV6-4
CASSDSLNDQPQHF
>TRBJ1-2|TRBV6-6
CASSYTQGANGYTF
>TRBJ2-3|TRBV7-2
CASSLVPRGGLADTQYF
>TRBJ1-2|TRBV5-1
CASSLRQGDYGYTF
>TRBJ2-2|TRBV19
CASSIESSGGSGGELFF
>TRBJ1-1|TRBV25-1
CASRQGGLPEAFF
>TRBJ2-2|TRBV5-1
CASSFGVAGELFF
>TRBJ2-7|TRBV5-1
CASSLYKSGGEEYF
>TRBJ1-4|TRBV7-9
CASSRGQVLLAKLFF
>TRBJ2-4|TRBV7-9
CASSFGGGLDIQYF
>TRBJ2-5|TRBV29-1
CSVGQGIETQYF
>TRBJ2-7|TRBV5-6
CASTRTSNEQYF
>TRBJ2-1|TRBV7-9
CASSSSGRDNEQFF
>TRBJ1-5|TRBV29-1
CSVEQGGNQPQHF
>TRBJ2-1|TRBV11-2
CASSLYSVYNEQFF
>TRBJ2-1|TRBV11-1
CASSSGTSGLFAYNEQFF
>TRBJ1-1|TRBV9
CASSPSFSTEAFF
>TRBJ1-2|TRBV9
CASSGHRGRVTF
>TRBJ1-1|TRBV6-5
CASSSGQMNTEAFF
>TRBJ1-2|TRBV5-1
CASSLELIGGYTF
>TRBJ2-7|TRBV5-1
CASSLLAGTYEQYF
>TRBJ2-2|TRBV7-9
CASSLGGVNTGELFF
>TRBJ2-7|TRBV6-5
CASSRLAGAYEQYF
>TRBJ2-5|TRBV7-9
CASSRGTAVQETQYF
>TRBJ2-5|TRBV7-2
CASGYRIQETQYF
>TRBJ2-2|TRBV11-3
CASSAQGTGELFF
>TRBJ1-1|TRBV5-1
CASSLNTNTEAFF
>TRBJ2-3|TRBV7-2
CASSLALSLRGATDTQYF
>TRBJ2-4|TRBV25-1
CARTLAKNIQYF
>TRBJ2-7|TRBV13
CASSCTGTRCFSYYEQYF
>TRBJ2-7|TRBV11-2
CASSVGQAYEQYF
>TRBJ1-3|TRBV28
CASRGATGVDSGNTIYF
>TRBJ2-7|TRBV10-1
CASSESGGVRPYEQYF
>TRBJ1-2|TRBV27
CASSPRGSDYGYTF
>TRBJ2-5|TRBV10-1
CASSAGRGVWAETQYF
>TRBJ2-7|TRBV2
CASRARTSGRKSYEQYF
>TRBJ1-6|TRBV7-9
CASSLSAGVYNSPLHF
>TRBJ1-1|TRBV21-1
CASSKGQGQLSGCAFF
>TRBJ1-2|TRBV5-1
CASSYGQGNYGYTF